This entry features one T cell receptor beta chain sequence. The antigen is unknown. This specimen belongs to a study of T cells after yellow fever vaccination. Using its own MiXCR run on the 5' RACE reads, TCRdb lists one record per CDR3 protein. Of 150,000 to 200,000 distinct CDR3 sequences listed, about a tenth were seen once; the top ten hold around 40%. CDR1 is GTSNPN, CDR2 SVGIG, per germline (reference sequence). V lost 4 bases to trimming and J lost 0 bases, with 7 bases between them. The CDR3 has 13 amino acids. Study-wide findings and caveats: Abundant contaminating clonotypes from the bulk population could appear in FACS-sorted repertoires.

This TCR was sampled from a man between 18 and 29 years old who received the YFV17D yellow fever vaccine. V usage is TRBV30 and J usage is TRBJ2-1; no clear D gene. Sequenced here: CD8+ T cells sorted from PBMCs, sampled 45 days after the yellow fever booster vaccination. The CDR3 DNA sequence: TGTGCCTGGAAAAAGGGCTCCTACAATGAGCAGTTCTTC. As protein: CAWKKGSYNEQFF.